Listed here is a single T cell receptor (beta chain). This clone was recorded once. Its antigen remains undetermined. Base qualities are not at hand, and no much larger clone is one base apart. These data come from a study of blood T cell repertoires in COVID-19 (dated by TCRdb to the early 2020s). About the investigation overall: Samples covering the acute and convalescent phases of COVID-19 were provided by collaborators in the United States, Italy and Spain. The prospective study material was composed of cDNA or gDNA derived from T cells, B-cell-depleted T cells, or PBMCs. Deeply sampled blood TCRbeta repertoires from subjects exposed to, actively infected with, or recovered from COVID-19 were included in the dataset. A freely available public database, intended as a resource for researchers studying the immune response to SARS-CoV-2, is where the repertoires were released. Samples came from the ongoing ImmuneRACE study (first 160 participants) plus 1,254 subjects from 6 global collaborators. The sample metadata nearly always contained a de-identified subject ID, COVID-19 status, age in years and sex. HLA class I and class II types, where available, came from metadata supplied by the sample provider rather than from assay-based typing.

CDR1 is given as MDHEN and CDR2 as SYDVKM, both from the germline V gene. V is clipped by 3 bases and J by 5 bases, and the sequence between their germline boundaries is 10 bases long. The CDR3 numbers 13 residues from cysteine through phenylalanine. Left in the record is the CDR3 DNA by itself, 39 bases read in frame from the first base. Overall results and qualifications from the work: The quantity of clinical and demographic metadata differed by source and by participant and was supplied without curation.

In the prospective study, participants were roughly 18 to 95 years old, resided in 24 geographic areas of the United States, and were enrolled through a virtual design. In the prospective study, cohorts were assigned on the basis of participant-reported clinical history obtained from a screening survey and a study questionnaire. In the prospective study, mobile phlebotomists collected whole blood, serum and a nasopharyngeal or oropharyngeal swab from each participant. Prospective study participants could optionally give additional blood draws and questionnaires over an approximately two-month period. Before DNA extraction, prospective study blood samples were shipped either frozen or at room temperature. TCRbeta CDR3 regions were amplified from genomic DNA by means of the immunoSEQ Assay, a bias-controlled multiplex PCR. In the authors' own workflow: Nucleated cell counts per sample were estimated from amplification of reference gene primers within the assay. To quantify the absolute abundance of each unique TCRbeta CDR3 rearrangement, sequence reads were collapsed and filtered. Productive Simpson clonality was computed per sample as the square root of Simpson's diversity index over productive rearrangements. The table was pulled from immuneACCESS by TCRdb, which kept in-frame rearrangements only. Such tables lose some clones; where checked, under half of the loss comes from unresolved V genes, and the rest has no known cause. Clonal size and the V and J genes are those of that table, whereas D and trimming came from the DNA. The sample includes 350,000 to 550,000 clones, with about 85% observed a single time. The top ten clones comprise 1.5% to 2% of the sample.

The V and J segments used are TRBV28 and TRBJ1-1; possibly the D gene is TRBD1, per 5 matching bases. This sequence originates from a young woman with acute COVID-19. Sequencing used PBMCs or T cells enriched from blood (not recorded which). The base sequence is TGTGCCAGCAGTTTTAGGGGAGGGACTGAAGCTTTCTTT. Its product reads: CASSFRGGTEAFF.